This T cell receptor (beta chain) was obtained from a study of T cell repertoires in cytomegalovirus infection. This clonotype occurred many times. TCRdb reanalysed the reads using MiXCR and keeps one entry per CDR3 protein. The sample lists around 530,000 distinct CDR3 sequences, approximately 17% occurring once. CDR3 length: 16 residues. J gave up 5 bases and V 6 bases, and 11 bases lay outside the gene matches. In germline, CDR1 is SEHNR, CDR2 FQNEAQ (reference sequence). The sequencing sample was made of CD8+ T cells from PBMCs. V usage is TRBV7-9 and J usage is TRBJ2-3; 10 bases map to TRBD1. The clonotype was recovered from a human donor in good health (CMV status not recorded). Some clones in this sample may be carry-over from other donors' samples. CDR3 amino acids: CASRRTGGKLGDTQYF. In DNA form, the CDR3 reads TGTGCCAGCAGAAGGACAGGGGGGAAGTTGGGAGATACGCAGTATTTT.